This T cell receptor beta chain was recorded in a study of blood T cells in healthy people across ages. The CDR3 contains 15 residues. V was clipped by 3 bases and J by 4 bases, with 15 bases between them. Alongside a J-beta primer mix, a sample-barcoded 5' primer served in a second PCR lasting roughly 7 to 12 cycles. TCRdb re-analysed the 5' RACE reads in MiXCR, keeping a single row per CDR3 protein. The top ten clones hold about 0.69% of a sample with around 1,000,000 distinct CDR3 sequences, approximately 25% of them seen once. PBMCs were isolated at a quantity of at least 7 million per sample. This clonotype was recorded a few times. This sample was shared with a second study, whose subject was T cells of mothers and their children. That paper notes: A few healthy Caucasian mothers gave samples, and so did their six children. All extracted RNA went into cDNA synthesis, about 1.4 ug per 15 ul.

The V and J genes are TRBV12-3 or TRBV12-4 and TRBJ1-1; D perhaps matches TRBD1 (6 bases). Sequencing was done on a sample of blood. The sequence derives from a girl aged 2-9 years in good health. This CDR3 is CASSLLSGARTEAFF. The CDR3 region has the DNA TGTGCCAGCAGTTTGCTTTCGGGGGCTCGCACTGAAGCTTTCTTT.